One sample yielded the 4 T cell receptor beta chains listed below, sequenced in a study of OX40 agonist ivuxolimab in advanced cancers. The data were produced by immunoSEQ multiplex PCR, yet TCRdb's version contains in-frame clones alone and is incomplete. This table has around 59,000 clones, roughly nine tenths appearing once. The source was CD4+ or CD8+ T cells sorted from blood, collected in a trial of the OX40 agonist ivuxolimab. The receptors stem from an adult with an advanced solid tumor such as melanoma, head and neck, liver or kidney cancer.

The chain uses TRBV2 and TRBJ2-1; D perhaps matches TRBD2 (5 bases). Germline V gene sequence: CDR1 SNHLY, CDR2 FYNNEI. The V end lost 7 bases, the J end lost 9 bases, and 22 bases lay between the germline ends. CDR3 length: 15 residues. The CDR3, as DNA: TGTGCCAGCACCATCCAAGCGGTCTCCGACGTTGAGCAGTTCTTC. Translation: CASTIQAVSDVEQFF.

V gene TRBV19 combines with J gene TRBJ2-7; the match to TRBD2 covers 12 bases. The germline CDR1 and CDR2 sequences are LNHDA and SQIVND (reference sequence). The CDR3 is 15 residues long. V trimming: 5 bases; J trimming: 5 bases; junction bases outside the gene matches: 7. The CDR3 reads CASSSRLAGADEQYF. The CDR3 nucleotides are TGTGCCAGTAGTTCGCGACTAGCGGGAGCCGACGAGCAGTACTTC.

The chain uses TRBV19 and TRBJ2-1; no definite D call. Germline V lookup: CDR1 LNHDA, CDR2 SQIVND (reference sequence). The CDR3 has 15 residues. V was clipped by 3 bases and J by 4 bases, with 13 bases between them. CDR3 DNA sequence: TGTGCCAGTAGTATCCGAGGCCCCCCTTACAATGAGCAGTTCTTC. It is translated as CASSIRGPPYNEQFF.

The CDR3 loop reads CASRSETGGTDTQYF. In nucleotides, the CDR3 is TGTGCCAGCAGGTCAGAAACAGGGGGCACAGATACGCAGTATTTT. V usage is TRBV28 and J usage is TRBJ2-3, with 7 bases lining up with TRBD1. CDR1 and CDR2 from the germline V gene are MDHEN and SYDVKM. J lost 1 base, V lost 6 bases, and 7 bases had no gene match. CDR3 size: 15 residues.